This T cell receptor beta chain was identified in a study of OX40 agonist ivuxolimab in advanced cancers. The germline gives CDR1 MNHEY, CDR2 SVGAGI. V dropped 7 bases and J dropped 5; count of bases not matched to a gene: 10. This CDR3 has 14 amino acids. TCRdb's table, derived via immunoSEQ multiplex PCR, lists solely in-frame clones and lacks some. Of almost 85,000 clones in the sample, about 94% were seen once. This receptor was identified in an adult with an advanced solid tumor such as melanoma, head and neck, liver or kidney cancer. This chain connects TRBV6-5 to TRBJ2-7; 8 bases are a match to TRBD2. Material: CD4+ or CD8+ T cells sorted from blood, obtained in a trial of the OX40 agonist ivuxolimab. CDR3: CASNGIAGPDEQYF. The CDR3 DNA follows: TGTGCCAGCAACGGGATAGCGGGACCGGACGAGCAGTACTTC.